This T cell receptor beta chain appears in the sequencing data of a study of T cell changes during pregnancy in multiple sclerosis. Generated by immunoSEQ multiplex PCR, the TCRdb table keeps only in-frame clones and is missing some. The sample consists of 78,000 or so clones, about 91% of them appearing once. Germline CDR1 SGHDN, CDR2 FVKESK. CDR3 length: 16 amino acids. The V and J ends lost 3 bases and 3 bases, in that order; junction bases with no gene match: 6. The receptor was isolated from a female donor with multiple sclerosis, enrolled in a pregnancy study. Material: peripheral blood, obtained before pregnancy. The J gene is TRBJ2-2, the V gene TRBV14; 8 bases match TRBD1. This chain's CDR3 is CASSHMDRADTGELFF. In DNA, the CDR3 is TGTGCCAGCAGCCATATGGACAGGGCAGACACCGGGGAGCTGTTTTTT.